This is a list of T cell receptor beta chains from one sample in a study of cytomegalovirus exposure and HLA in healthy donors. Profiling relied on immunoSEQ multiplex PCR, and the TCRdb table lists in-frame clones only, not all of them. The sample includes 150,000 to 200,000 clones, approximately 81% seen only once; the top ten take about 1.6%. Material: PBMCs. These receptors all stem from a male donor in good health and CMV-seronegative. Each CDR3 is given with its conserved first and last residue. Fields, in order: D gene, J gene, V gene, clone size, CDR3 DNA, CDR3 protein. A D gene is named only where the DNA matches it firmly. Clone sizes are given selectively: once, few, many, or a class where the clone is expanded.

D: .; J: TRBJ2-7; V: TRBV14; size: .; DNA: TGTGCCAGCAGCCAACTCAACCCGGGGAAGTACGAGCAGTACTTC; CDR3: CASSQLNPGKYEQYF
D: TRBD2; J: TRBJ2-5; V: TRBV4-1; size: .; DNA: TGCGCCAGCAGCTCATCGCCGGGACTAGCTATAGAGACCCAGTACTTC; CDR3: CASSSSPGLAIETQYF
D: .; J: TRBJ1-6; V: TRBV11-2; size: .; DNA: TGTGCCAGCAGTGACAGGACGAATTCACCCCTCCACTTT; CDR3: CASSDRTNSPLHF
D: .; J: TRBJ2-1; V: TRBV7-8; size: .; DNA: TGTGCCAGCAGCTTAGCTACAGGGTTCGAGCAGTTCTTC; CDR3: CASSLATGFEQFF
D: TRBD1; J: TRBJ2-3; V: TRBV5-6; size: .; DNA: TGTGCCAGCAGCGGCAGGGACAGGGGTACAGATACGCAGTATTTT; CDR3: CASSGRDRGTDTQYF
D: .; J: TRBJ1-3; V: TRBV5-8; size: .; DNA: TGTGCCAGCAGCCCTAGTGTGCCTGGAAACACCATATATTTT; CDR3: CASSPSVPGNTIYF
D: TRBD1; J: TRBJ1-1; V: TRBV29-1; size: .; DNA: TGCAGCGTTCAATTCGGACAGGGGAACACTGAAGCTTTCTTT; CDR3: CSVQFGQGNTEAFF
D: TRBD1; J: TRBJ2-7; V: TRBV28; size: .; DNA: TGTGCCAGCCTCGGGACAGTTGGGACCGAGCAGTACTTC; CDR3: CASLGTVGTEQYF
D: .; J: TRBJ2-2; V: TRBV28; size: .; DNA: TGTGCCAGCAGTTCGCAGGGTCCCGGGGAGCTGTTTTTT; CDR3: CASSSQGPGELFF
D: .; J: TRBJ2-7; V: TRBV30; size: few; DNA: TGTGCCTGTTTCGGGGACTCCTACGAGCAGTACTTC; CDR3: CACFGDSYEQYF
D: TRBD1; J: TRBJ1-3; V: TRBV6-5; size: .; DNA: TGTGCCAGTACTCCAGGGGGCCGGAACACCATATATTTT; CDR3: CASTPGGRNTIYF
D: TRBD1; J: TRBJ1-2; V: TRBV27; size: .; DNA: TGTGCCAGCAGTTCAAAGACAGGGAGCTATGGCTACACCTTC; CDR3: CASSSKTGSYGYTF
D: .; J: TRBJ2-3; V: TRBV19; size: .; DNA: TGTGCCAGTAGTATCCAAGATACGCAGTATTTT; CDR3: CASSIQDTQYF
D: TRBD1; J: TRBJ2-3; V: TRBV27; size: once; DNA: TGTGCCAGCAGTTTAGGTAGGGGGCGCACAGATACGCAGTATTTT; CDR3: CASSLGRGRTDTQYF
D: TRBD1; J: TRBJ1-2; V: TRBV5-1; size: .; DNA: TGCGCCAGCAGCCCGGACCTGGCGGCAGGGGGCGTGGGCTACACCTTC; CDR3: CASSPDLAAGGVGYTF
D: TRBD1; J: TRBJ2-2; V: TRBV6-6; size: .; DNA: TGTGCCAGCATCCACAGGGGGCAGAACACCGGGGAGCTGTTTTTT; CDR3: CASIHRGQNTGELFF
D: .; J: TRBJ1-2; V: TRBV10-1; size: .; DNA: TGCGCCAGCCAGGGTAAGGGCTACACCTTC; CDR3: CASQGKGYTF
D: .; J: TRBJ2-1; V: TRBV2; size: .; DNA: TGTGCCAGCAGTGTGAAGAGCAACAATGAGCAGTTCTTC; CDR3: CASSVKSNNEQFF
D: .; J: TRBJ1-3; V: TRBV5-8; size: .; DNA: TGTGCCAGCAGCTTGGGAGGGTTATGGAGGTCTGGAAACACCATATATTTT; CDR3: CASSLGGLWRSGNTIYF
D: .; J: TRBJ2-7; V: TRBV7-2; size: .; DNA: TGTGCCAGCAGCTATACCAGACTGTACGAGCAGTACTTC; CDR3: CASSYTRLYEQYF
D: .; J: TRBJ1-1; V: TRBV6-5; size: .; DNA: TGTGCCAGCAGTGGGGGGGAGAAAGCTTTCTTT; CDR3: CASSGGEKAFF
D: .; J: TRBJ2-7; V: TRBV5-4; size: few; DNA: TGTGCCAGCAGCTTGGGACAGGACATCTACGAGCAGTACTTC; CDR3: CASSLGQDIYEQYF
D: TRBD2; J: TRBJ2-2; V: TRBV28; size: once; DNA: TGTGCCAGCAGTTTACTAGCGGGGATCACCGGGGAGCTGTTTTTT; CDR3: CASSLLAGITGELFF
D: .; J: TRBJ2-7; V: TRBV28; size: .; DNA: TGTGCCAGCAGTTTTAGGGGTATAGAGTCCTACGAGCAGTACTTC; CDR3: CASSFRGIESYEQYF
D: TRBD1; J: TRBJ1-1; V: TRBV6-5; size: .; DNA: TGTGCCAGCAGTTACGACACCGGGACAGGATTAGTAGAAGCTTTCTTT; CDR3: CASSYDTGTGLVEAFF
D: TRBD1; J: TRBJ1-5; V: TRBV7-8; size: .; DNA: TGTGCCAGCTCCAGGGGGGTGCGTAGCAATCAGCCCCAGCATTTT; CDR3: CASSRGVRSNQPQHF
D: .; J: TRBJ2-7; V: TRBV28; size: .; DNA: TGTGCCAGCAACCTTCAGGGGATATTCTACGAGCAGTACTTC; CDR3: CASNLQGIFYEQYF
D: TRBD1; J: TRBJ1-5; V: TRBV5-1; size: .; DNA: TGCGCCAGCAGCTTGGACAGGGGGAGCAATCAGCCCCAGCATTTT; CDR3: CASSLDRGSNQPQHF
D: TRBD1; J: TRBJ2-1; V: TRBV7-2; size: .; DNA: TGTGCCAGCAGCTCCGACAGGGGCGTCCCGTACAATGAGCAGTTCTTC; CDR3: CASSSDRGVPYNEQFF
D: .; J: TRBJ1-1; V: TRBV28; size: .; DNA: TGTGCCAGCAGTTTGCCGGGGAGTAAGGCTTTCTTT; CDR3: CASSLPGSKAFF